A single sample gave rise to the 8 T cell receptor beta chains below, sequenced in a study of T cell responses to AZD1222 COVID-19 vaccine. Sequencing used immunoSEQ multiplex PCR; TCRdb keeps in-frame clones, though not all of them. Of about 130,000 clones in the sample, 85% to 95% were seen once. Sequenced here: peripheral blood, sampled 28 days after the second AZD1222 dose. The receptors here all came from an adult who received the AZD1222 COVID-19 vaccine.

This clone showed up just a few times. The chain combines TRBV10-3 with TRBJ2-3; D is uncertain. In germline, CDR1 is ENHRY, CDR2 SYGVKD. This CDR3 has 12 amino acids. With 8 bases removed from V and 0 bases from J, the gap between germline ends came to 6 bases. The DNA for the CDR3 is TGTGCCATCTCTACTAGCACAGATACGCAGTATTTT. Protein: CAISTSTDTQYF.

The rearrangement links TRBV3-1 (or the pseudogene TRBV3-2) to TRBJ1-1; D remains ambiguous. Trimming removed 4 bases from V and 3 bases from J, with 12 bases in between. Germline V gives CDR1 LGHDT, CDR2 YNNKEL (reference sequence). The CDR3 spans 14 residues. CDR3 sequence: CASSPEDGYTEAFF. The CDR3 coding sequence is TGTGCCAGCAGCCCCGAGGACGGATACACTGAAGCTTTCTTT.

The V gene is TRBV5-1, the J gene TRBJ1-3, with 7 bases that match TRBD1. J gave up 0 bases and V 3 bases, and 3 bases lay outside the gene matches. The germline V gene encodes CDR1 SGHRS and CDR2 YFSETQ. The CDR3 has 15 residues. CDR3 residues: CASSWAGGSGNTIYF. CDR3 in DNA: TGCGCCAGCAGCTGGGCAGGGGGCTCTGGAAACACCATATATTTT.

The table lists this clone with a few counts. The chain employs TRBV4-1 and TRBJ2-7, with D possibly TRBD2 on 5 matching bases. Germline CDR1 MGHRA, CDR2 YSYEKL. The CDR3 contains 17 residues. V was trimmed by 4 bases and J by 2 bases, leaving 21 bases between them. Written as DNA, the CDR3 is TGCGCCAGCAGCCGATTACCGAAAGGGTTCGGGACCTACGAGCAGTACTTC. Its translation: CASSRLPKGFGTYEQYF.

The chain recombines TRBV5-1 with TRBJ2-1, with a tentative D call TRBD2 (5 bases). Germline-derived CDR1 and CDR2 are SGHRS and YFSETQ. The V and J ends lost 4 bases and 8 bases respectively, with 10 bases between them. This CDR3 is built from 12 residues. The CDR3 sequence: CASSAGGYEQFF. The CDR3 DNA reads TGCGCCAGCAGCGCGGGTGGGTATGAGCAGTTCTTC.

The chain recombines TRBV29-1 with TRBJ2-1, with D tentatively TRBD1 or TRBD2 (5 bases each). The germline V and J ends were trimmed by 8 bases and 9 bases, with 23 bases remaining between them. This CDR3 is built from 14 residues. Germline values: CDR1 SQVTM, CDR2 ANQGSEA. CDR3 coding DNA: TGCAGCACTCGAGGGGCCCCCCAATTAGCTGAGCAGTTCTTC. It yields the protein CSTRGAPQLAEQFF.

This chain links TRBV11-2 with TRBJ2-7, with D unresolved. CDR1 is SGHAT, CDR2 FQNNGV, per germline. Trimming pared 5 bases from V and 6 bases from J, leaving 11 bases between. CDR3 length: 12 residues. CDR3 loop: CASSPRRGEQYF. The CDR3 region has the DNA TGTGCCAGCAGCCCTCGGCGAGGCGAGCAGTACTTC. The full variable domain, with the rest looked up from reference TRBV11-2 and TRBJ2-7, is EAGVAQSPRYKIIEKRQSVAFWCNPISGHATLYWYQQILGQGPKLLIQFQNNGVVDDSQLPKDRFSAERLKGVDSTLKIQPAKLEDSAVYLCASSPRRGEQYFGPGTRLTVT.

This chain links TRBV27 with TRBJ2-2; D not certain. This CDR3 is built from 15 residues. With 2 bases removed from V and 6 bases from J, the gap between germline ends came to 13 bases. Germline CDR1 is MNHEY and CDR2 is SMNVEV (reference sequence). CDR3 in amino acids: CASSLTSSGSGELFF. The CDR3 bases are TGTGCCAGCAGTTTAACTTCGTCAGGATCCGGGGAGCTGTTTTTT.